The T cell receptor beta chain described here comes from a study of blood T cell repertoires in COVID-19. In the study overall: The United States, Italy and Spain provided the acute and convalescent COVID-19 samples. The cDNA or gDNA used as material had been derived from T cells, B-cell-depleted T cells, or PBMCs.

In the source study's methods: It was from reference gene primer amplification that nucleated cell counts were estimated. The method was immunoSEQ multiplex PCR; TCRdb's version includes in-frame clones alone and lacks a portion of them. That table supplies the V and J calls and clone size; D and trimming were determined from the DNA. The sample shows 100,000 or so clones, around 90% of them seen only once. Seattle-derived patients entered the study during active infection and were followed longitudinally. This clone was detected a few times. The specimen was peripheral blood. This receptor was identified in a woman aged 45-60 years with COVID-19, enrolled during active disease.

CDR3 protein: CAWYRGFPYNEQFF. CDR3 nucleotide sequence: TGTGCCTGGTACAGGGGGTTCCCCTACAATGAGCAGTTCTTC. J is TRBJ2-1 and V is TRBV30; TRBD1 matches 8 bases. The CDR3 contains 14 residues. The V and J ends lost 5 bases and 2 bases, in that order; junction bases with no gene match: 5. The germline V gene encodes CDR1 GTSNPN and CDR2 SVGIG (reference sequence).